The 13 T cell receptor beta chains given below trace back to one sample, sequenced in a study of cytomegalovirus exposure and HLA in healthy donors. Primers included in the PCR were 60 Vbeta and 13 Jbeta primers. Sequenced by immunoSEQ multiplex PCR; TCRdb stores in-frame clones only, minus some. Here the sample spans about 110,000 clones, 77% being singletons. The material sequenced was PBMCs. These receptors all stem from a human donor in good health.

The J gene is TRBJ1-5, the V gene TRBV7-2; D is ambiguous. Germline assignment: CDR1 SGHTA and CDR2 FQGNSA. The V end lost 5 bases, the J end lost 7 bases, and 18 bases lay between the germline ends. The CDR3 length is 15 residues. The CDR3 region has the DNA TGTGCCAGCAGCCCCCTGGGAGTTTCAGGACAGCCCCAGCATTTT. This gives the protein CASSPLGVSGQPQHF.

This clone turned up a few times. V and J are TRBV11-3 and TRBJ2-7, with 10 bases lining up with TRBD1. After removal of 4 bases from V and 6 bases from J, the junction contained 6 bases not matched to a gene. The germline CDR1 and CDR2 sequences are SGHNT and YENEEA. This CDR3 comprises 14 residues. The CDR3 nucleotides are TGTGCCAGCAGCTCCGACAGGGGGCCCCTCGAGCAGTACTTC. This encodes CASSSDRGPLEQYF.

The chain combines TRBV28 with TRBJ2-6; maybe TRBD1 (5 bases). The germline V gene encodes CDR1 MDHEN and CDR2 SYDVKM. This CDR3 region has 15 residues. V was pared by 3 bases and J by 2 bases, with 8 bases between. The CDR3 spells CASSFSGTGANVLTF. The CDR3 nucleotides read TGTGCCAGCAGTTTTTCAGGGACTGGGGCCAACGTCCTGACTTTC.

This clone was found a few times. The V gene is TRBV28, the J gene TRBJ1-4; 7 nucleotides agree with TRBD1. V shed 5 bases, J shed 5 bases, and the junction held 8 bases outside the gene matches. The CDR3 runs to 15 residues. Germline V gene sequence: CDR1 MDHEN, CDR2 SYDVKM. The CDR3 here is CASSRVDRPNEKLFF. The CDR3, as DNA: TGTGCCAGCAGTAGGGTGGACAGGCCGAATGAAAAACTGTTTTTT.

The chain couples TRBV6-5 to TRBJ2-2; 13 nucleotides line up with TRBD2. CDR1 and CDR2 from the germline V gene are MNHEY and SVGAGI. The CDR3 consists of 15 residues. V lost 6 bases, J lost 5 bases, and 3 bases stayed unmatched. In nucleotides, the CDR3 is TGTGCCAGCAGGCTGACTAGCGGGAGGACCGGGGAGCTGTTTTTT. Its protein is CASRLTSGRTGELFF.

The chain is built from TRBV11-1 and TRBJ1-5; TRBD1 agrees at 8 bases. In germline, CDR1 is SGHAT, CDR2 FQDESV (reference sequence). The ends lost 5 bases at V and 4 bases at J; junction bases unmatched: 10. The CDR3 sequence is 16 residues long. The CDR3 region has the DNA TGTGCCAGCAGCCCAGGCCTGGGACAGGAAAATCAGCCCCAGCATTTT. Translation: CASSPGLGQENQPQHF.

This chain connects TRBV13 to TRBJ1-2; D perhaps matches TRBD1 (5 bases). Germline values: CDR1 PRHDT, CDR2 FYEKMQ (reference sequence). V was clipped by 5 bases and J by 4 bases, with 11 bases between them. CDR3 length: 13 amino acids. Here the CDR3 reads CASSARQTYGYTF. DNA for the CDR3: TGTGCCAGCAGCGCCCGACAGACCTATGGCTACACCTTC. Full variable domain (missing parts from reference TRBV13 and TRBJ1-2): AAGVIQSPRHLIKEKRETATLKCYPIPRHDTVYWYQQGPGQDPQFLISFYEKMQSDKGSIPDRFSAQQFSDYHSELNMSSLELGDSALYFCASSARQTYGYTFGSGTRLTVV.

V is TRBV28 and J is TRBJ2-7, with TRBD1 identical over 9 bases. Per the germline V gene, CDR1 is MDHEN and CDR2 is SYDVKM. V shed 6 bases and J 2 bases; nucleotides not matched to a gene: 8. The CDR3 covers 15 residues. CDR3 bases: TGTGCCAGCAGCCAAGGGGGGACAGGGACCTACGAGCAGTACTTC. Its protein product is CASSQGGTGTYEQYF.

The chain is built from TRBV6-5 and TRBJ2-7; 8 nucleotides agree with TRBD1. V lost 5 bases and J lost 0; bases outside the gene matches: 6. The CDR3 covers 15 residues. CDR1 is MNHEY, CDR2 SVGAGI, per germline. CDR3 DNA: TGTGCCAGCAGTCTCCGGGACAGGAGCTCCTACGAGCAGTACTTC. Its translation is CASSLRDRSSYEQYF.

The gene calls are TRBV7-9 and TRBJ1-2; the D is unclear. The CDR3 length is 14 residues. Trimming took off 1 base at V and 9 bases at J, with 15 bases between the two ends. Looked up from germline, CDR1 is SEHNR and CDR2 is FQNEAQ (reference sequence). The CDR3 coding sequence is TGTGCCAGCAGCTTAGGAGAGTCGGGTAGGCGCTACACCTTC. This encodes CASSLGESGRRYTF.

The chain is built from TRBV6-6 and TRBJ1-2; 10 positions match TRBD1. Germline V gives CDR1 MNHNY, CDR2 SVGAGI (reference sequence). The CDR3 spans 14 residues. Germline trimming cut 0 bases from V and 8 bases from J; bases unmatched to any gene: 3. CDR3 sequence (DNA): TGTGCCAGCAGTTACTCCGGACAGGGGGAAGGCTACACCTTC. Its protein is CASSYSGQGEGYTF.

The V call is TRBV7-2, the J call TRBJ2-3, with D maybe TRBD2 (5 bases). The germline gives CDR1 SGHTA, CDR2 FQGNSA. The CDR3 length is 13 residues. V was clipped by 2 bases and J by 13 bases, with 16 bases between them. CDR3 residues: CASSLTGSGEEYF. The CDR3 nucleotides are TGTGCCAGCAGCTTAACGGGATCGGGCGAAGAGTATTTT.

The V and J genes are TRBV5-1 and TRBJ2-1; 7 bases align to TRBD1. The CDR3 covers 15 residues. Per germline, CDR1 SGHRS and CDR2 YFSETQ. With V trimmed by 2 bases and J by 4 bases, 6 bases remained unmatched. This CDR3 is CASSFSRTGYNEQFF. The CDR3 nucleotides are TGCGCCAGCAGCTTCTCACGGACAGGTTACAATGAGCAGTTCTTC.